The 27 T cell receptor beta chains listed next were all sequenced from one sample in a study of vaccination effects on CD4 cells after COVID-19. Clones were read by immunoSEQ multiplex PCR, and TCRdb kept only the in-frame ones, dropping some. The sample gives about 40,000 clones, about 67% of which show up once; less than 9.5% is in the top ten. What these receptors recognize is not known. Researchers isolated CD4+ T cells once approximately eleven days of culture had elapsed. Every participant took two doses of the BNT162b2 or mRNA-1273 vaccine. The sample in question was CD4+ T cells from PBMCs cultured without peptide, obtained after COVID-19 vaccination. These receptor sequences come from a human donor who received a COVID-19 vaccine.

This clone was observed a handful of times. The V and J genes are TRBV3-1 (or the pseudogene TRBV3-2) and TRBJ1-1; D possibly corresponds to TRBD1 (6 bases). The V and J ends lost 0 bases and 4 bases respectively, with 12 bases between them. Germline CDR1 LGHDT, CDR2 YNNKEL (reference sequence). This CDR3 spans 15 amino acids. The CDR3 protein is CASSQEGGSSTEAFF. DNA of the CDR3: TGTGCCAGCAGCCAAGAAGGGGGGTCGAGCACTGAAGCTTTCTTT.

The V gene is TRBV12-3 or TRBV12-4, the J gene TRBJ1-1; D is perhaps TRBD1 (6 bases). CDR3 length: 13 amino acids. The V gene lost 8 bases and the J gene lost 5 bases, with 15 bases spanning the gap. The DNA of the CDR3 is TGTGCCAGCGCCCTACAGGGAGCAACTGAAGCTTTCTTT. Amino acids: CASALQGATEAFF.

The V and J genes are TRBV5-1 and TRBJ2-7; D might be TRBD1 (6 bases). This CDR3 region has 14 residues. From germline, CDR1 is SGHRS and CDR2 YFSETQ. Trimming removed 4 bases from V and 0 bases from J, with 11 bases in between. Written as DNA, the CDR3 is TGCGCCAGCAGCCCCGGGACACACTCCTACGAGCAGTACTTC. Translated, it gives CASSPGTHSYEQYF.

The V call is TRBV5-8, the J call TRBJ2-5; D unresolved. CDR1 and CDR2 (germline): SGHTS, YDEGEE. The CDR3 has 14 amino acids. V gave up 0 bases and J gave up 4 bases, with 10 bases separating them. The CDR3 loop reads CASSLAAARETQYF. The CDR3 DNA is TGTGCCAGCAGCTTGGCCGCCGCCAGAGAGACCCAGTACTTC. The variable domain in full, with the rest retrieved from reference TRBV5-8 and TRBJ2-5, is EAGVTQSPTHLIKTRGQQATLRCSPISGHTSVYWYQQALGLGLQFLLWYDEGEERNRGNFPPRFSGRQFPNYSSELNVNALELEDSALYLCASSLAAARETQYFGPGTRLLVL.

This clone was observed a few times. The CDR3 DNA sequence: TGTGCCAGCAGCCCCTGGACTAGCGGGAGAGGCGGGGAGCTGTTTTTT. Translated: CASSPWTSGRGGELFF. This chain uses TRBV7-2 with TRBJ2-2, with TRBD2 identical over 13 bases. In germline, CDR1 is SGHTA, CDR2 FQGNSA. With V trimmed by 5 bases and J by 7 bases, 7 bases remained unmatched. The CDR3 spans 16 residues.

The V gene is TRBV5-5, the J gene TRBJ2-5; D might be TRBD2 (5 bases). V lost 3 bases and J 2 bases, leaving 14 bases between the germline ends. The CDR3 totals 15 residues. Germline-derived CDR1 and CDR2 are SGHKS and YYEKEE (reference sequence). The DNA for the CDR3 is TGTGCCAGCAGCTCCGACGGGGTCCCTCAAGAGACCCAGTACTTC. This sequence encodes CASSSDGVPQETQYF.

This CDR3 is CASREPGLAGPGELFF. DNA for the CDR3: TGTGCCAGCAGGGAGCCAGGACTAGCGGGCCCCGGGGAGCTGTTTTTT. The chain employs TRBV7-9 and TRBJ2-2, with 11 bases that match TRBD2. Germline V gene sequence: CDR1 SEHNR, CDR2 FQNEAQ (reference sequence). Trimming took 6 bases from V and 6 from J; bases not matched to a gene: 9. The CDR3 covers 16 residues.

The genes are TRBV3-1 (or the pseudogene TRBV3-2) and TRBJ1-2; D unclear. The CDR3 length is 11 residues. The V end was cut by 4 bases, the J end by 3 bases, with 3 bases between. The germline CDR1 and CDR2 sequences are LGHDT and YNNKEL (reference sequence). This CDR3 reads CASSRDYGYTF. CDR3 nucleotide sequence: TGTGCCAGCAGCCGTGACTATGGCTACACCTTC.

This rearrangement joins TRBV6-5 to TRBJ2-3; the D is unclear. This CDR3 contains 15 residues. In germline, CDR1 is MNHEY, CDR2 SVGAGI. The V end was cut by 2 bases, the J end by 0 bases, with 9 bases between. The chain's CDR3 is CASSYGRLSTDTQYF. In nucleotides, the CDR3 is TGTGCCAGCAGTTACGGTCGTTTGAGCACAGATACGCAGTATTTT.

This clone was recorded a few times. The chain employs TRBV7-2 and TRBJ1-4; TRBD1 matches 7 bases. This CDR3 has 16 amino acids. Germline lookup yields CDR1 SGHTA and CDR2 FQGNSA. V shed 2 bases and J 5 bases; nucleotides not matched to a gene: 8. The CDR3: CASSLSPGQLNEKLFF. The CDR3 DNA reads as TGTGCCAGCAGCTTAAGTCCGGGACAGCTCAATGAAAAACTGTTTTTT.

V is TRBV7-2 and J is TRBJ1-5; no definite D call. From germline, CDR1 is SGHTA and CDR2 FQGNSA. The CDR3 is 12 amino acids. Trimming took off 4 bases at V and 3 bases at J, with 4 bases between the two ends. CDR3 residues: CASSYNNQPQHF. DNA for the CDR3: TGTGCCAGCAGCTACAACAATCAGCCCCAGCATTTT.

The chain recombines TRBV4-1 with TRBJ2-3; D uncertain. CDR3 length equals 15 residues. The ends were cut back, 1 base at V and 2 bases at J, with 10 bases in the middle. Germline values: CDR1 MGHRA, CDR2 YSYEKL. This CDR3 is CASSQVGTNTDTQYF. CDR3 DNA: TGCGCCAGCAGCCAAGTAGGCACAAACACAGATACGCAGTATTTT.

The chain uses TRBV7-8 and TRBJ1-1; D not resolved. Deletions cut 3 bases from V and 1 base from J, with 6 bases between. Germline loops: CDR1 SGHVS, CDR2 FQNEAQ. The CDR3 has 13 residues. CDR3 sequence (DNA): TGTGCCAGCAGCTTTGAGGGGAACACTGAAGCTTTCTTT. This gives the protein CASSFEGNTEAFF.

The CDR3 DNA reads TGTGCCAGCAGTCCACACTATCTACATTTGGGACAGGGGGGTTTACGGGAGACCCAGTACTTC. Translated: CASSPHYLHLGQGGLRETQYF. This chain connects TRBV27 to TRBJ2-5; 11 nucleotides match TRBD1. Germline CDR1 MNHEY, CDR2 SMNVEV (reference sequence). This CDR3 is built from 21 residues. V was pared by 5 bases and J by 5 bases, with 25 bases of the junction left unmatched.

The rearrangement joins TRBV30 to TRBJ1-2; D is ambiguous. The CDR3 spans 13 residues. Looked up from germline, CDR1 is GTSNPN and CDR2 is SVGIG (reference sequence). V was shortened by 1 base and J by 8 bases, with 14 bases between the two germline ends. CDR3 amino acids: CAWSGSTEWGYTF. DNA of the CDR3: TGTGCCTGGAGTGGATCGACGGAATGGGGCTACACCTTC.

The chain employs TRBV4-1 and TRBJ2-6, with 7 bases lining up with TRBD1. The CDR3 covers 16 residues. V dropped 4 bases and J dropped 0; count of bases not matched to a gene: 3. Germline CDR1 is MGHRA and CDR2 is YSYEKL. The CDR3: CASSPGQLSGANVLTF. CDR3 nucleotides: TGCGCCAGCAGCCCGGGACAGCTCTCTGGGGCCAACGTCCTGACTTTC.

The chain joins TRBV5-1 to TRBJ2-7; D is perhaps TRBD2 (5 bases). V was trimmed by 5 bases and J by 3 bases, leaving 9 bases between them. Looked up from germline, CDR1 is SGHRS and CDR2 is YFSETQ. The CDR3 has 12 residues. CDR3 sequence: CASRAGFYEQYF. Here the CDR3 DNA reads TGCGCCAGCAGGGCGGGTTTCTACGAGCAGTACTTC.

V gene TRBV6-5 combines with J gene TRBJ2-7, with TRBD2 matching over 8 bases. Germline assignment: CDR1 MNHEY and CDR2 SVGAGI. Trimming took 8 bases from V and 0 from J; bases not matched to a gene: 9. This CDR3 is built from 15 residues. The CDR3 region is CASGAGGTSSYEQYF. DNA of the CDR3: TGTGCCAGCGGGGCGGGAGGCACTTCCTCCTACGAGCAGTACTTC.

This clone is medium-sized. V is TRBV9 and J is TRBJ2-7; D call uncertain. This CDR3 region has 13 residues. Germline V gene data show CDR1 as SGDLS and CDR2 as YYNGEE. V was cut by 0 bases and J by 3 bases, with 7 bases left in between. This chain's CDR3 is CASSVDGLYEQYF. The CDR3 nucleotides read TGTGCCAGCAGCGTAGACGGTCTCTACGAGCAGTACTTC.

This sequence joins TRBV5-1 and TRBJ2-5, with D perhaps matching TRBD1 or TRBD2 (5 bases each). The V and J ends lost 4 bases and 5 bases respectively, with 18 bases between them. The CDR3 runs 15 residues. CDR1 SGHRS and CDR2 YFSETQ come from the germline V gene. CDR3: CASSPRIGGRETQYF. CDR3 bases: TGCGCCAGCAGCCCGAGGATTGGGGGACGGGAGACCCAGTACTTC.

The chain employs TRBV2 and TRBJ2-5; D remains unclear. The CDR3 extends over 13 amino acids. Germline-derived CDR1 and CDR2 are SNHLY and FYNNEI. V was pared by 4 bases and J by 0 bases, with 6 bases between. CDR3 sequence: CASSGTNQETQYF. The CDR3 region has the DNA TGTGCCAGCAGTGGTACTAACCAAGAGACCCAGTACTTC.

This clone was seen only once. The rearrangement joins TRBV11-2 to TRBJ1-2; possible D gene TRBD1, 6 bases. Trimming shortened V by 4 bases and J by 1 base, and 13 bases separated the two germline ends. The CDR3 consists of 15 residues. The germline V gene has CDR1 SGHAT and CDR2 FQNNGV. The CDR3 bases are TGTGCCAGCAGCTCCCGGACAGAAAGTAACTATGGCTACACCTTC. Translating gives CASSSRTESNYGYTF.

The chain recombines TRBV11-2 with TRBJ1-3; D gene ambiguous. CDR1 is SGHAT and CDR2 is FQNNGV in the germline V gene. Trimming shortened V by 1 base and J by 4 bases, and 5 bases separated the two germline ends. The CDR3 is made up of 13 amino acids. The CDR3 DNA sequence: TGTGCCAGCAGCTTAGTGCAGGGAAACACCATATATTTT. Translation gives CASSLVQGNTIYF.

This chain's CDR3 is CASSSHSGNTIYF. The CDR3 DNA reads TGTGCCAGTAGTAGCCATTCTGGAAACACCATATATTTT. This chain uses TRBV19 with TRBJ1-3; D ambiguous. V was clipped by 4 bases and J by 1 base, with 5 bases between them. This CDR3 spans 13 amino acids. In germline, CDR1 is LNHDA, CDR2 SQIVND (reference sequence).

The genes are TRBV3-1 (or the pseudogene TRBV3-2) and TRBJ2-5; 7 nucleotides agree with TRBD2. CDR1 and CDR2 (germline): LGHDT, YNNKEL (reference sequence). The CDR3 has 15 amino acids. V was pared by 4 bases and J by 2 bases, with 7 bases of the junction left unmatched. The CDR3 spells CASSPFAGVQETQYF. The CDR3 nucleotides are TGTGCCAGCAGCCCGTTCGCGGGGGTACAAGAGACCCAGTACTTC.

V is TRBV14 and J is TRBJ2-7, with a tentative D call TRBD2 (6 bases). Trimming shortened V by 4 bases and J by 0 bases, and 22 bases separated the two germline ends. The CDR3 runs 18 residues. Germline CDR1 reads SGHDN; CDR2 reads FVKESK. The CDR3 nucleotides are TGTGCCAGCAGCCCCACGCCCACCTTCGGGGGTCCCTCCTACGAGCAGTACTTC. Translation gives CASSPTPTFGGPSYEQYF.

The chain carries TRBV12-5 and TRBJ2-3; possible D gene TRBD1, 5 bases. The germline V and J ends were trimmed by 6 bases and 1 base, with 11 bases remaining between them. CDR3 size: 14 residues. Germline assignment: CDR1 LGHNT and CDR2 FRNRAP. CDR3 amino acids: CASGRDGGTDTQYF. For the CDR3, the DNA is TGTGCTAGTGGCAGGGATGGCGGCACAGATACGCAGTATTTT.